The clone carrying this T cell receptor (beta chain) has only one observation. This table comes from immunoSEQ multiplex PCR, and its TCRdb copy is limited to in-frame clones, with some not included. This sample has 140,000 to 150,000 clones, with 88% found just once. Germline-derived CDR1 and CDR2 are MNHNY and SVGAGI (reference sequence). The CDR3 sequence is 16 residues long. V lost 5 bases and J lost 3; bases outside the gene matches: 8. Time point specified: baseline pretreatment blood. The treatment is: 15 Gy SBRT to primary tumor, nephrectomy 4 weeks later. The entry originates in a study of radiation and T cells in renal cell carcinoma.

The TCR originated in a woman in her seventies with renal cell carcinoma. This specimen consisted of blood, obtained from a patient whose treatment included radiotherapy and nephrectomy. The J gene is TRBJ2-7, the V gene TRBV6-6, with 12 positions matching TRBD1. CDR3 sequence reads: CASSGTGGSLIYEQYF. The CDR3 DNA reads TGTGCCAGCAGTGGGACAGGGGGCAGTTTGATCTACGAGCAGTACTTC.